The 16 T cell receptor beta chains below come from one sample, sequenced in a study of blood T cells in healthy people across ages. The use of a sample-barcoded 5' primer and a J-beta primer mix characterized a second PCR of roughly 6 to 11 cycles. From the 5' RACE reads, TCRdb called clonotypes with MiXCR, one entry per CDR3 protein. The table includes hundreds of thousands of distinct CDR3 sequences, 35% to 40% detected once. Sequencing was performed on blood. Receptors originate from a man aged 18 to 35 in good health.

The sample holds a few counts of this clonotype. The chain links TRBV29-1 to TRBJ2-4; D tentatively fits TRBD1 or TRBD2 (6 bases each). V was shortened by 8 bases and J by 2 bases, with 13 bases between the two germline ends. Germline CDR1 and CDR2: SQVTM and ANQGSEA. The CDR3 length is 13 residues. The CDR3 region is CSSVGGPKNIQYF. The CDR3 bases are TGCAGCTCCGTGGGGGGCCCCAAAAACATTCAGTACTTC.

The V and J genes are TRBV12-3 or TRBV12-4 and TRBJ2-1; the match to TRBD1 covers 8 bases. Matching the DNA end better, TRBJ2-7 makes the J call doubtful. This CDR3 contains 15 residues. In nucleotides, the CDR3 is TGTGCCAGCTCCCGGCAGGGGGCCCTCTACAATGAGCAGTACTTC. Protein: CASSRQGALYNEQYF.

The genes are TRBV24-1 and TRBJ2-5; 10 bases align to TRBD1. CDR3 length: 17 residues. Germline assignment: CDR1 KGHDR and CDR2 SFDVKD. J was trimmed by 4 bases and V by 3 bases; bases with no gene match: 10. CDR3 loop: CATSDPDRGGRGETQYF. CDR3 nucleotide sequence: TGTGCCACCAGTGATCCGGACAGGGGGGGAAGAGGAGAGACCCAGTACTTC.

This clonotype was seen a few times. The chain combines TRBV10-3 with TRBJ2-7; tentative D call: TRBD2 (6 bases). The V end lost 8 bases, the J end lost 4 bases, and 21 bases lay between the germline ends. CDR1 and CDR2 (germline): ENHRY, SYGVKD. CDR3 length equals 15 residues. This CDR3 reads CAISKPRDGGYEQYF. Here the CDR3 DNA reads TGTGCCATCTCTAAACCTAGGGACGGGGGATACGAGCAGTACTTC.

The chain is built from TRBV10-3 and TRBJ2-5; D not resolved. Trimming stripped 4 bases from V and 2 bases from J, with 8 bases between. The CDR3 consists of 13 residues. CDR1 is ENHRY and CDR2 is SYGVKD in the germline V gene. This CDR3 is CAISGTQQETQYF. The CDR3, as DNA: TGTGCCATCAGTGGAACGCAACAAGAGACCCAGTACTTC.

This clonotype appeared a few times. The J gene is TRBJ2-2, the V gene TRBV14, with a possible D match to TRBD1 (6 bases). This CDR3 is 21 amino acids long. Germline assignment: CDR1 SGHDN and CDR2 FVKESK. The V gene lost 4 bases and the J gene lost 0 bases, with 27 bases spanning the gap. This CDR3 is CASSPHFWVPVTGANTGELFF. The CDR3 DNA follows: TGTGCCAGCAGCCCCCATTTTTGGGTTCCCGTGACAGGAGCGAACACCGGGGAGCTGTTTTTT.

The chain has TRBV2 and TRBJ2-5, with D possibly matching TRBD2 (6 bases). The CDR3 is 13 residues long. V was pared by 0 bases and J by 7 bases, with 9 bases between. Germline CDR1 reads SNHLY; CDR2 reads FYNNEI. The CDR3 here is CASSEAPGRTQYF. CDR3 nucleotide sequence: TGTGCCAGCAGTGAAGCCCCCGGGAGGACCCAGTACTTC.

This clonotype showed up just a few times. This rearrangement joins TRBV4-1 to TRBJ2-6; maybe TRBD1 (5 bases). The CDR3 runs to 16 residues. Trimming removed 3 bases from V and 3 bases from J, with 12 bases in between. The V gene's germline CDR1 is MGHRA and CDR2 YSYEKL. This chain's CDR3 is CASSQGRALGANVLTF. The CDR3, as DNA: TGCGCCAGCAGCCAGGGCAGGGCGCTTGGGGCCAACGTCCTGACTTTC.

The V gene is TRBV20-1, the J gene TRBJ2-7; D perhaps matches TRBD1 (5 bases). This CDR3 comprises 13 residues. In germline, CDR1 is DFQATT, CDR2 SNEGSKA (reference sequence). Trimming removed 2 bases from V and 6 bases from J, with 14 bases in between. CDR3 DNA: TGCAGTGCTAGATCCAGGGCCCAACTCGAGCAGTACTTC. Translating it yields CSARSRAQLEQYF.

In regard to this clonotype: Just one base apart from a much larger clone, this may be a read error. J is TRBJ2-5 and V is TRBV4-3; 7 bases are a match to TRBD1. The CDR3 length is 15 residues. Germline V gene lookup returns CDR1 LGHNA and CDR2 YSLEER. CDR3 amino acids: CASGQDQRRGETQYF. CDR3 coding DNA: TGCGCCAGCGGCCAAGATCAGCGCAGGGGGGAGACCCAGTACTTC.

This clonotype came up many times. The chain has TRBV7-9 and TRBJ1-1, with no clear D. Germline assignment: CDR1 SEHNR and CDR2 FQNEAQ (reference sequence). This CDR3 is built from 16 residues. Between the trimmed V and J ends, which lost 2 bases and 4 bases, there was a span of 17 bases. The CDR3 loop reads CASSLRGYGSRTEAFF. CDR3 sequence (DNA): TGTGCCAGCAGCTTACGAGGGTACGGGTCGCGCACTGAAGCTTTCTTT.

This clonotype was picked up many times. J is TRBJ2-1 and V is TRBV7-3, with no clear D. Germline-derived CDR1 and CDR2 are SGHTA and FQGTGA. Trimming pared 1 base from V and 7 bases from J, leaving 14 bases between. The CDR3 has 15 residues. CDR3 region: CASSLMGQILNEQFF. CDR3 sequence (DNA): TGTGCCAGCAGCTTAATGGGCCAGATCTTGAATGAGCAGTTCTTC. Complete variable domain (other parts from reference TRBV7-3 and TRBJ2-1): GAGVSQTPSNKVTEKGKYVELRCDPISGHTALYWYRQSLGQGPEFLIYFQGTGAADDSGLPNDRFFAVRPEGSVSTLKIQRTERGDSAVYLCASSLMGQILNEQFFGPGTRLTVL.

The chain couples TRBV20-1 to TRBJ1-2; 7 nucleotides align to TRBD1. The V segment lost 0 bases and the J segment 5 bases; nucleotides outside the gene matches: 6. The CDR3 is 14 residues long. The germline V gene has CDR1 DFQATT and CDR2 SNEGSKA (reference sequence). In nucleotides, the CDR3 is TGCAGTGCTAGAGATCTCCGGACAGGATATGGCTACACCTTC. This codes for CSARDLRTGYGYTF.

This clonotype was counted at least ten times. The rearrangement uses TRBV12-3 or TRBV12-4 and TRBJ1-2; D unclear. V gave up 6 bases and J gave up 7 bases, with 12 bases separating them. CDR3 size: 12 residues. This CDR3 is CASSLVGAGYTF. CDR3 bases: TGTGCCAGCAGCCTCGTGGGCGCTGGCTACACCTTC.

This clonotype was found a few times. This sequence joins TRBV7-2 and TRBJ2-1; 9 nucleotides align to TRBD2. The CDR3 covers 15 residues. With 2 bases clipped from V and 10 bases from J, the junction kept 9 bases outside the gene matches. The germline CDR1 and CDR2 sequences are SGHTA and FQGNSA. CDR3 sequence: CASSLSPAGGPEQFF. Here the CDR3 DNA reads TGTGCCAGCAGCTTATCACCAGCGGGGGGACCCGAGCAGTTCTTC.

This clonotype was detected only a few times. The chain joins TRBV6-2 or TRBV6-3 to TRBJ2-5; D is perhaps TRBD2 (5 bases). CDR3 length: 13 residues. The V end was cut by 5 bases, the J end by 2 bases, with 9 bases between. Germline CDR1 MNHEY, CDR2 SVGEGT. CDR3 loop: CASSVLEQETQYF. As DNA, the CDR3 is TGTGCCAGCAGTGTACTAGAGCAAGAGACCCAGTACTTC.